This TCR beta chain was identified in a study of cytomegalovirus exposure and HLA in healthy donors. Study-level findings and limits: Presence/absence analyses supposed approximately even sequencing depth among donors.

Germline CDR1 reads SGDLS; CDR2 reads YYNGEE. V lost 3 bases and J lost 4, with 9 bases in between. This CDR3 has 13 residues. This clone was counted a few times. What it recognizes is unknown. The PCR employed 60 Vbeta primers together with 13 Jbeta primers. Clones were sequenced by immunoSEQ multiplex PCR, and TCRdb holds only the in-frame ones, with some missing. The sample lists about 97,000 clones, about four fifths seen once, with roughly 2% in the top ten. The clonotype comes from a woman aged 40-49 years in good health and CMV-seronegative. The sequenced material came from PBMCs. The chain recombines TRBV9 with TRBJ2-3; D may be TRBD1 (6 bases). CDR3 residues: CASSGQGPDTQYF. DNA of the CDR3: TGTGCCAGCAGCGGCCAGGGGCCAGATACGCAGTATTTT.